Sequencing of this TCR beta chain was carried out in a study of blood T cell repertoires in COVID-19. Study information: Spain, Italy and the United States supplied samples that represented acute and convalescent COVID-19. The analysed material was cDNA or gDNA that came from T cells, B-cell-depleted T cells, or PBMCs.

This clone was observed a handful of times. Germline CDR1 reads SGHRS; CDR2 reads YFSETQ. With 6 bases removed from V and 0 bases from J, the gap between germline ends came to 21 bases. The CDR3 runs to 18 residues. How the authors handled the data: Counts of nucleated cells, estimated from reference gene primer amplification, were obtained. TCRdb keeps only in-frame clones here, not all; method: immunoSEQ multiplex PCR. V and J calls and clone size are those listed in that table; D and trimming were worked out from the DNA. The table shows some 130,000 clones, with approximately 88% occurring only once.

The rearrangement joins TRBV5-1 to TRBJ2-2; D is perhaps TRBD2 (6 bases). The clonotype was recovered from a middle-aged man with acute or convalescent COVID-19. The sample taken for sequencing was peripheral blood. In DNA form, the CDR3 reads TGCGCCAGCATCACTCTTCTTACGGGGGATTCGAACACCGGGGAGCTGTTTTTT. Translation: CASITLLTGDSNTGELFF.